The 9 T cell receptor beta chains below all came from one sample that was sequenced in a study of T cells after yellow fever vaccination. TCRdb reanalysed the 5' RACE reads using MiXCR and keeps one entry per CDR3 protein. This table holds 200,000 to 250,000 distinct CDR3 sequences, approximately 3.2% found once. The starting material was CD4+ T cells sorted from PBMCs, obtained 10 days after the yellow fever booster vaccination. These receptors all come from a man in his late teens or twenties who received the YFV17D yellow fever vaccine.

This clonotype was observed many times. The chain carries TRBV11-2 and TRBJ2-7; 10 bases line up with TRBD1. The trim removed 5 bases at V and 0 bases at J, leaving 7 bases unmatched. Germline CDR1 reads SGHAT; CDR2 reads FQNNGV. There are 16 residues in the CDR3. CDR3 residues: CASSRRDRGYSYEQYF. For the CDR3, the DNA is TGTGCCAGCAGCCGCAGGGACAGGGGATACTCCTACGAGCAGTACTTC.

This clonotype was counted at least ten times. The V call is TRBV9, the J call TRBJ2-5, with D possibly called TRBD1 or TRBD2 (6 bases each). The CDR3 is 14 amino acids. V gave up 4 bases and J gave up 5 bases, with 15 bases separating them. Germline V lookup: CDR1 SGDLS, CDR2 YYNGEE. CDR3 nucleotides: TGTGCCAGCAGCCCCCTAGGGGGGCCGGAGACCCAGTACTTC. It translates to CASSPLGGPETQYF.

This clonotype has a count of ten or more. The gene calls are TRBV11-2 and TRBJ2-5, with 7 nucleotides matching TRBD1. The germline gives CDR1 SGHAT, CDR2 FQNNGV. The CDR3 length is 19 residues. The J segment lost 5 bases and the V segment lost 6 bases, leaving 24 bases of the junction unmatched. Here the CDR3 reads CASRLLNLPRDRARETQYF. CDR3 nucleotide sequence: TGTGCCAGCAGACTGCTGAACCTCCCCCGCGACAGGGCCCGGGAGACCCAGTACTTC.

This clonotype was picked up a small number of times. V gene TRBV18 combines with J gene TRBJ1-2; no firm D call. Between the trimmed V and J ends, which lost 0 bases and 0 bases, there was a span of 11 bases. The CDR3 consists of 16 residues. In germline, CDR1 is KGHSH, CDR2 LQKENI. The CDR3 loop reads CASSPPGARSNYGYTF. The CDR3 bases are TGTGCCAGCTCACCACCGGGCGCACGGTCTAACTATGGCTACACCTTC.

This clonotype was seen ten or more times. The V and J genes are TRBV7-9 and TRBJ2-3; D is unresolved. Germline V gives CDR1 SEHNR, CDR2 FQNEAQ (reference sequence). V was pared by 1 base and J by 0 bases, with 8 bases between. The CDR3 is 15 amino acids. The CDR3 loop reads CASSLGQASTDTQYF. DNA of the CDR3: TGTGCCAGCAGCTTAGGGCAGGCAAGCACAGATACGCAGTATTTT.

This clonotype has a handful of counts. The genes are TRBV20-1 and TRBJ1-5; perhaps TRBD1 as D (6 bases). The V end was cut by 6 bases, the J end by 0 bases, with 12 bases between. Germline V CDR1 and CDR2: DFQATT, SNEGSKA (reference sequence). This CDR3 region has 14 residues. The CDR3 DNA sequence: TGCAGTGCGACACAGGGAAATAGCAATCAGCCCCAGCATTTT. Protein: CSATQGNSNQPQHF.

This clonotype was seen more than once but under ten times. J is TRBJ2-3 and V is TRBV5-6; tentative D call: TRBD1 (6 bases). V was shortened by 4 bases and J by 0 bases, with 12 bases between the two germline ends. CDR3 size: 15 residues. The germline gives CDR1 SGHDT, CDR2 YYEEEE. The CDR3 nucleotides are TGTGCCAGCAGCCGGGAACAGGGAAGCACAGATACGCAGTATTTT. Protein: CASSREQGSTDTQYF.

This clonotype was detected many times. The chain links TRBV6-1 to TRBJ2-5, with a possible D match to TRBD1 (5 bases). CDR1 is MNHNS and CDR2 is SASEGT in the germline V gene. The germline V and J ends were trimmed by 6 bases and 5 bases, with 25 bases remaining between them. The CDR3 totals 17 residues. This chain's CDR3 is CASSSWGRERSWETQYF. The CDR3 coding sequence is TGTGCCAGCAGCTCCTGGGGCAGGGAACGTTCGTGGGAGACCCAGTACTTC.

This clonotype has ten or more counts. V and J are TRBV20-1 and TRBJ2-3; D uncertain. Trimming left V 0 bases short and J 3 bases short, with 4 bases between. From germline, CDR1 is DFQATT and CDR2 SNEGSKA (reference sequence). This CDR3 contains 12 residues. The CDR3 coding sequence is TGCAGTGCTAGAGACAATACAGATACGCAGTATTTT. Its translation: CSARDNTDTQYF.